This passage covers 17 T cell receptor beta chains from one sample sequenced in a study of graft-versus-host responses after intestinal transplantation. For these TCRs, the target antigens are not known. TCRdb's table, derived via immunoSEQ multiplex PCR, lists solely in-frame clones and lacks some. In the table there are 100,000 or so clones, about 90% of which are singletons. The sequenced sample was unstimulated CD4+ T cells sorted from spleen or lymph node cells, obtained before intestinal transplant. The receptors shown here come from a human donor who received an intestinal transplant.

V usage is TRBV28 and J usage is TRBJ1-4, with D perhaps matching TRBD1 (6 bases). V lost 4 bases and J lost 8, with 8 bases in between. The germline V gene has CDR1 MDHEN and CDR2 SYDVKM. The CDR3 covers 12 residues. The CDR3 region has the DNA TGTGCCAGCAGTTGGGGGGGCGAAAAACTGTTTTTT. Translation: CASSWGGEKLFF.

The genes are TRBV19 and TRBJ1-5; 8 nucleotides match TRBD1. With 4 bases clipped from V and 3 bases from J, the junction kept 8 bases outside the gene matches. CDR1 is LNHDA and CDR2 is SQIVND in the germline V gene (reference sequence). The CDR3 consists of 16 residues. The CDR3 nucleotides are TGTGCCAGTAGTAACCCCCGGACAGGGATCAATCAGCCCCAGCATTTT. Encoded protein: CASSNPRTGINQPQHF.

About this clone itself: The same CDR3 also results from other DNA sequences found in this sample. This chain uses TRBV9 with TRBJ1-1; no firm D call. The germline V gene encodes CDR1 SGDLS and CDR2 YYNGEE. V shed 0 bases and J shed 2 bases, with 5 bases lying between them. The CDR3 is 13 amino acids. The CDR3 loop is CASSVAVNTEAFF. In DNA, the CDR3 is TGTGCCAGCAGCGTAGCAGTAAACACTGAAGCTTTCTTT.

The genes are TRBV7-2 and TRBJ1-1; weak D call: TRBD1 (6 bases). This CDR3 has 13 amino acids. Between the trimmed V and J ends, which lost 5 bases and 0 bases, there was a span of 7 bases. Germline values: CDR1 SGHTA, CDR2 FQGNSA. The CDR3 spells CASSRTVNTEAFF. CDR3 coding DNA: TGTGCCAGCAGCCGGACAGTGAACACTGAAGCTTTCTTT.

The CDR3 nucleotides read TGTGCCAGCAGTGAAACCGGTTCCACTGAAGCTTTCTTT. It yields the protein CASSETGSTEAFF. V gene TRBV2 combines with J gene TRBJ1-1; the D is unclear. The CDR3 length is 13 residues. The V gene's germline CDR1 is SNHLY and CDR2 FYNNEI. The ends were cut back, 2 bases at V and 4 bases at J, with 8 bases in the middle.

This sequence joins TRBV28 and TRBJ2-7; tentatively, D is TRBD1 (6 bases). This CDR3 is 14 amino acids long. Between the trimmed V and J ends, which lost 5 bases and 9 bases, there was a span of 20 bases. Germline V lookup: CDR1 MDHEN, CDR2 SYDVKM. Here the CDR3 reads CASSPHRAGARQYF. Written as DNA, the CDR3 is TGTGCCAGCAGTCCGCACCGTGCAGGGGCCCGGCAGTACTTC.

This clone was counted once. CDR3 sequence (DNA): TGTGCCTGGAGTGTAGTTAGGACTAGCGGGTCCTACAATGAGCAGTTCTTC. This codes for CAWSVVRTSGSYNEQFF. The V and J genes are TRBV30 and TRBJ2-1, with 11 bases matching TRBD2. Trimming took 0 bases from V and 1 from J; bases not matched to a gene: 5. This CDR3 contains 17 residues. CDR1 GTSNPN and CDR2 SVGIG come from the germline V gene (reference sequence).

The genes are TRBV6-5 and TRBJ1-2; D unresolved. The germline gives CDR1 MNHEY, CDR2 SVGAGI. Trimming removed 2 bases at V and 8 bases at J, with 18 bases between. The CDR3 length is 15 residues. CDR3 nucleotides: TGTGCCAGCAGTTACACTCGAAAAAATACGATGGGCTACACCTTC. The encoded protein is CASSYTRKNTMGYTF.

The chain is built from TRBV30 and TRBJ2-5; 7 bases are shared with TRBD1. The CDR3 runs to 15 residues. CDR1 and CDR2 (germline): GTSNPN, SVGIG (reference sequence). The V segment lost 5 bases and the J segment 4 bases; nucleotides outside the gene matches: 13. The CDR3 sequence: CAWAPVTGTGETQYF. The CDR3 bases are TGTGCCTGGGCTCCGGTGACAGGGACGGGAGAGACCCAGTACTTC.

The CDR3 loop is CASSLASGSRNTEAFF. CDR3 nucleotides: TGCGCCAGCAGCTTGGCCAGCGGCTCCAGGAACACTGAAGCTTTCTTT. The rearrangement uses TRBV5-1 and TRBJ1-1; D call uncertain. Germline V gene sequence: CDR1 SGHRS, CDR2 YFSETQ. With 0 bases removed from V and 1 base from J, the gap between germline ends came to 13 bases. The CDR3 contains 16 residues. The full variable domain, its missing parts supplied by reference TRBV5-1 and TRBJ1-1, is KAGVTQTPRYLIKTRGQQVTLSCSPISGHRSVSWYQQTPGQGLQFLFEYFSETQRNKGNFPGRFSGRQFSNSRSEMNVSTLELGDSALYLCASSLASGSRNTEAFFGQGTRLTVV.

The chain links TRBV4-2 to TRBJ2-7; 7 nucleotides match TRBD2. Germline assignment: CDR1 LGHNA and CDR2 YNFKEQ. This CDR3 spans 16 amino acids. Trimming cost V 1 base and J 2 bases; bases outside gene matches: 8. As DNA, the CDR3 is TGTGCCAGCAGCCAAGCCTCCGGGACTAATCCCTACGAGCAGTACTTC. It codes for CASSQASGTNPYEQYF.

The rearrangement links TRBV30 to TRBJ2-2, with D possibly being TRBD1 (5 bases). This CDR3 region has 12 residues. The V and J ends lost 5 bases and 1 base respectively, with 5 bases between them. Germline CDR1 GTSNPN, CDR2 SVGIG (reference sequence). The CDR3 loop is CAWGQNTGELFF. The DNA for the CDR3 is TGTGCCTGGGGACAGAACACCGGGGAGCTGTTTTTT.

A remark on this clone: Other DNA sequences in the sample encode the same CDR3. This rearrangement joins TRBV6-1 to TRBJ1-1; tentative D call: TRBD1 (6 bases). This CDR3 spans 15 amino acids. V lost 3 bases and J 1 base, leaving 12 bases between the germline ends. Germline CDR1 is MNHNS and CDR2 is SASEGT. CDR3 sequence reads: CASSEPGQANTEAFF. The DNA of the CDR3 is TGTGCCAGCAGTGAGCCGGGACAAGCGAACACTGAAGCTTTCTTT.

Comment on this clone: Mismatch with germline at one junction end may stem from a read error. V usage is TRBV7-2 and J usage is TRBJ2-7; TRBD1 matches 8 bases. Germline CDR1 and CDR2: SGHTA and FQGNSA. The length of the CDR3 is 16 residues. The CDR3 reads CASSAQGAIFSFEQYF. Written as DNA, the CDR3 is TGTGCCAGCAGCGCTCAGGGGGCTATATTTTCCTTCGAGCAGTACTTC.

The chain uses TRBV19 and TRBJ2-1, with 12 bases identical to TRBD2. The CDR3 contains 15 residues. V lost 2 bases and J lost 13; bases outside the gene matches: 9. CDR1 and CDR2 (germline): LNHDA, SQIVND (reference sequence). DNA for the CDR3: TGTGCCAGTAGTATACTAGCGGGAGGGCCCGTGGTTCAGTTCTTC. This translates into CASSILAGGPVVQFF.

The chain uses TRBV7-9 and TRBJ1-2, with TRBD1 identical over 9 bases. This CDR3 spans 14 amino acids. V was clipped by 4 bases and J by 6 bases; unmatched bases: 6. Looked up from germline, CDR1 is SEHNR and CDR2 is FQNEAQ (reference sequence). CDR3 nucleotides: TGTGCCAGCAGCTCACAGGGGGCTCAGAATGGCTACACCTTC. The encoded protein is CASSSQGAQNGYTF. The full variable domain, its missing parts supplied by reference TRBV7-9 and TRBJ1-2, is DTGVSQNPRHKITKRGQNVTFRCDPISEHNRLYWYRQTLGQGPEFLTYFQNEAQLEKSRLLSDRFSAERPKGSFSTLEIQRTEQGDSAMYLCASSSQGAQNGYTFGSGTRLTVV.

The J gene is TRBJ1-2, the V gene TRBV10-3; TRBD1 matches at 9 bases. Germline V gene sequence: CDR1 ENHRY, CDR2 SYGVKD. Trimming at V came to 3 bases and at J to 5 bases, leaving 4 bases not matched to a gene. The CDR3 loop spans 14 amino acids. Here the CDR3 reads CAISDLGQGYGYTF. The CDR3 DNA follows: TGTGCCATCAGTGACCTGGGACAGGGATATGGCTACACCTTC.